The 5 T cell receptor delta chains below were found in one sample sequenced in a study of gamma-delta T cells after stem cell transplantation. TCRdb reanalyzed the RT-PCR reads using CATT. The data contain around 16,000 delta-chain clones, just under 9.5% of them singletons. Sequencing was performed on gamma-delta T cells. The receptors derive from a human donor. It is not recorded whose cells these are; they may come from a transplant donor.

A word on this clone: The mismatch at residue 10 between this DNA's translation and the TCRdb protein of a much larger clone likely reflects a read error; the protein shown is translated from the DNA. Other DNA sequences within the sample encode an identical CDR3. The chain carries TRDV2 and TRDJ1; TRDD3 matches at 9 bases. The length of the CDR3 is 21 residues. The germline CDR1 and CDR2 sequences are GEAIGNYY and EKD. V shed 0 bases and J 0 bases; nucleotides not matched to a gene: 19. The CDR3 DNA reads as TGTGCCTGTGACACCGTCCCTGGGGGATCCAACTTGACTTCTTACACCGATAAACTCATCTTT. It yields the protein CACDTVPGGSNLTSYTDKLIF.

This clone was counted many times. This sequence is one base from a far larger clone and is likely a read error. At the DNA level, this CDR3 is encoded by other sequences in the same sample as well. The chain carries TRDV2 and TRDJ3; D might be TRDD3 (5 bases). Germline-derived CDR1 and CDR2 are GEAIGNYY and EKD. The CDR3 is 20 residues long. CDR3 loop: CACDKTEGTLSSCDTRQMFF. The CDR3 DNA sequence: TGTGCCTGTGACAAAACGGAGGGGACTTTAAGCTCCTGTGACACCCGACAGATGTTTTTC.

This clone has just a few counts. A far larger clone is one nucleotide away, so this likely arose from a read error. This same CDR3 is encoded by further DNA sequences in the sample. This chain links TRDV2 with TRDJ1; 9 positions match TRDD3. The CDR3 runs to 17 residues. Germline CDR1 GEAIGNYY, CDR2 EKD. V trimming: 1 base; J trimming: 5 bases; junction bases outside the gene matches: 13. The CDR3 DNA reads TGTGCCTGTGACACTTTGGGTGGACTGGGGGACAAGGATAAACTCATCTTT. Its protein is CACDTLGGLGDKDKLIF.

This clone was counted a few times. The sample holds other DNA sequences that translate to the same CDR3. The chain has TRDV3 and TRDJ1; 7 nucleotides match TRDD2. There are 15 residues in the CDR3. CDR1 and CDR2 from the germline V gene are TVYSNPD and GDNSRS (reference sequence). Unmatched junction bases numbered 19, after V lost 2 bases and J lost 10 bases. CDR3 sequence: CAFSLLPLYHYTLIF. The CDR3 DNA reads TGTGCCTTTTCACTCCTTCCTCTGTACCACTATACACTCATCTTT.

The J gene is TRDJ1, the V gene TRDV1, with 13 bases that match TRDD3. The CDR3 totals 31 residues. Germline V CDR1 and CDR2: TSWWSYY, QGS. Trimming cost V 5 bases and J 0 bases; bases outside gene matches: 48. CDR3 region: CALGNSKGTFLPSTGGYGRSLTPWYTDKLIF. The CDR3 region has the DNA TGTGCTCTTGGGAACTCAAAGGGGACCTTCCTACCAAGTACTGGGGGATACGGGAGGTCCCTCACCCCCTGGTACACCGATAAACTCATCTTT.